These T cell receptor beta chains were read from a single sample in a study of OX40 agonist ivuxolimab in advanced cancers. Assay used: immunoSEQ multiplex PCR; TCRdb lists only in-frame clones, some missing. In the table there are 55,000 to 75,000 clones, about 88% of which are singletons. The sample in question was CD4+ or CD8+ T cells sorted from blood, obtained in a trial of the OX40 agonist ivuxolimab. Receptor source: an adult with an advanced solid tumor such as melanoma, head and neck, liver or kidney cancer. Both conserved end residues are part of each CDR3. Fields, in order: clone size, J gene, D gene, V gene, CDR3 protein, CDR3 DNA. The D gene is left open where the match is weak. Size tells how often a clone was seen (once, few, many) or the class of an expanded clone, and some rows leave it out.

>NA|TRBJ2-2|NA|TRBV28
CASSLYKNTGELFF
TGTGCCAGCAGTTTATACAAGAACACCGGGGAGCTGTTTTTT
>once|TRBJ2-3|NA|TRBV27
CASSLFGERTDTQYF
TGTGCCAGCAGTTTATTCGGAGAGCGAACAGATACGCAGTATTTT
>few|TRBJ2-3|NA|TRBV11-2
CASSPQGYTQYF
TGTGCCAGCAGCCCCCAAGGGTATACGCAGTATTTT
>NA|TRBJ2-2|NA|TRBV10-2
CASSFGGGRAGELFF
TGCGCCAGCAGTTTCGGAGGCGGGCGGGCCGGGGAGCTGTTTTTT
>NA|TRBJ1-1|TRBD1|TRBV5-4
CASSPAGTGRDTEAFF
TGTGCCAGCAGCCCAGCCGGGACAGGGAGGGACACTGAAGCTTTCTTT
>NA|TRBJ2-7|NA|TRBV9
CASSTYRDGTYEQYF
TGTGCCAGCAGCACATACCGGGACGGGACATACGAGCAGTACTTC
>NA|TRBJ1-2|NA|TRBV5-4
CASSLDAENYGYTF
TGTGCCAGCAGCTTGGACGCCGAAAACTATGGCTACACCTTC
>NA|TRBJ1-2|TRBD1|TRBV28
CASSAVQGAGSYGYTF
TGTGCCAGCAGTGCTGTTCAGGGGGCGGGAAGCTATGGCTACACCTTC
>few|TRBJ2-1|TRBD2|TRBV7-2
CASSQLRLFSGGVNEQFF
TGTGCCAGCAGCCAACTCCGACTTTTTAGCGGGGGGGTCAATGAGCAGTTCTTC
>NA|TRBJ2-2|TRBD2|TRBV4-1
CASSSQAGGITGELFF
TGCGCCAGCAGCTCTCAAGCGGGAGGGATTACCGGGGAGCTGTTTTTT
>once|TRBJ1-2|NA|TRBV19
CASSIDSRGYTF
TGTGCCAGTAGTATAGATTCCCGTGGCTACACCTTC
>NA|TRBJ2-5|NA|TRBV5-1
CASSRLLPRGQGETQYF
TGCGCCAGCAGCCGGTTGTTGCCCCGGGGCCAAGGGGAGACCCAGTACTTC
>NA|TRBJ1-2|TRBD1|TRBV7-2
CASSVQRDSLYGYTF
TGTGCCAGCAGTGTACAGCGGGACAGCCTTTATGGCTACACCTTC
>NA|TRBJ2-6|TRBD1|TRBV13
CASSFTGVGANVLTF
TGTGCCAGCAGCTTTACAGGGGTTGGGGCCAACGTCCTGACTTTC
>NA|TRBJ2-5|NA|TRBV5-1
CASRSTEVTETQYF
TGCGCCAGCAGATCGACAGAGGTGACAGAGACCCAGTACTTC
>NA|TRBJ2-2|TRBD1|TRBV7-2
CASSLVQGRELFF
TGTGCCAGCAGCTTAGTACAGGGGAGGGAGCTGTTTTTT
>NA|TRBJ2-7|NA|TRBV28
CASSSGLLYEQYF
TGTGCCAGCAGTTCCGGACTCCTATACGAGCAGTACTTC
>few|TRBJ2-5|NA|TRBV5-1
CASSYQETQYF
TGCGCCAGCAGCTACCAAGAGACCCAGTACTTC
>NA|TRBJ1-1|NA|TRBV7-9
CASSAGGMNTEAFF
TGTGCCAGCAGCGCGGGGGGAATGAACACTGAAGCTTTCTTT
>NA|TRBJ1-4|NA|TRBV27
CASNFGGRQNEKLFF
TGTGCCAGCAATTTTGGGGGGAGACAGAATGAAAAACTGTTTTTT
>NA|TRBJ1-4|NA|TRBV6-1
CASSRSGNNEKLFF
TGTGCCAGCAGTAGATCGGGGAACAATGAAAAACTGTTTTTT
>NA|TRBJ2-1|NA|TRBV10-3
CAISEPQKAYNEQFF
TGTGCCATCAGTGAGCCACAGAAAGCCTACAATGAGCAGTTCTTC
>NA|TRBJ2-3|NA|TRBV5-1
CASSPGTDTQYF
TGCGCCAGCAGCCCCGGCACAGATACGCAGTATTTT
>NA|TRBJ2-1|TRBD2|TRBV18
CASSRGLADNEQFF
TGTGCCAGCTCACGGGGACTAGCGGACAATGAGCAGTTCTTC
>NA|TRBJ2-1|NA|TRBV4-3
CASSRHNEQFF
TGCGCCAGCAGCCGCCACAATGAGCAGTTCTTC
>NA|TRBJ2-5|NA|TRBV7-3
CASSWRARETQYF
TGTGCCAGCAGCTGGAGGGCTCGAGAGACCCAGTACTTC
>once|TRBJ1-1|NA|TRBV28
CASSYWERAFF
TGTGCCAGCTCGTATTGGGAGAGAGCTTTCTTT